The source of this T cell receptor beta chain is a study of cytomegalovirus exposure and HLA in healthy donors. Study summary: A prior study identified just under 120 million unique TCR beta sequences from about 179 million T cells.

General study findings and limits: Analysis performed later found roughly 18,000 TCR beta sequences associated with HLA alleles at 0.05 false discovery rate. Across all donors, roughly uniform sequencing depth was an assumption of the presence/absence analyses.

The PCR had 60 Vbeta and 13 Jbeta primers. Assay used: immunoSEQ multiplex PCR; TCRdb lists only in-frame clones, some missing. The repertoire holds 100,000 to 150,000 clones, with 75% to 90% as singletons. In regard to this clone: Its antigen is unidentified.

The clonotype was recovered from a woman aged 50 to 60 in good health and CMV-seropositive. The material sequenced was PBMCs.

The CDR3 nucleotides read TGTGCCAGCAGTCTCTGGGACAGGAGCTCCTACGAGCAGTACTTC. This encodes CASSLWDRSSYEQYF. The V and J genes are TRBV6-5 and TRBJ2-7; 8 bases align to TRBD1. The CDR3 runs to 15 residues. Germline V lookup: CDR1 MNHEY, CDR2 SVGAGI. J was trimmed by 0 bases and V by 5 bases; bases with no gene match: 6.